The clone carrying this T cell receptor (beta chain) came up many times. The antigen is undetermined. Trimming removed 1 base from V and 4 bases from J, with 11 bases in between. CDR3 length equals 14 residues. Germline CDR1 SGHKS, CDR2 YYEKEE (reference sequence). The data are from a study of T-cell memory formation after mild COVID-19. Study-level results: Whereas later expanders leaned CD4+, clones contracting day 15 to 85 showed a balanced CD4/CD8 makeup. The study detected some responding clones in pre-infection memory, suggesting cross-reactive memory joined. What remained unconfirmed was the SARS-CoV-2 specificity of second-wave clones peaking on day 37.

TCRdb passed the 5' RACE reads through MiXCR, listing each CDR3 protein once. The sample holds around 320,000 distinct CDR3 sequences, approximately 19% seen once. The chain has TRBV5-5 and TRBJ2-5; D call uncertain. What was sequenced was PBMCs or a T cell subset sorted from them (not recorded which). The sequence was collected from a man aged 18 to 30 who had mild COVID-19 (a few samples of this study predate the infection). Cell type and time point are not known. DNA of the CDR3: TGTGCCAGCAGCTTGCTCCCCGGGCCAGAGACCCAGTACTTC. It translates to CASSLLPGPETQYF.